These 28 T cell receptor beta chains originate from one sample sequenced in a study of shared clonotypes between healthy human individuals. The data were produced by immunoSEQ multiplex PCR, yet TCRdb's version contains in-frame clones alone and is incomplete. The sample records approximately 740,000 clones, over 65% being singletons. The sequenced material came from memory CD4+ T cells sorted from blood. Subset noted: CD45RA-negative fraction. The receptors were sampled from a woman aged 30 to 39 in good health.

This clone was counted once. The chain links TRBV6-1 to TRBJ2-7; 7 nucleotides agree with TRBD1. CDR1 is MNHNS and CDR2 is SASEGT in the germline V gene. This CDR3 spans 13 amino acids. CDR3 sequence: CATTRDRSYEQYF. CDR3 nucleotides: TGTGCTACCACCCGGGACAGATCCTACGAGCAGTACTTC.

The chain recombines TRBV28 with TRBJ2-3; D is ambiguous. CDR1 and CDR2 (germline): MDHEN, SYDVKM. Trimming took 5 bases from V and 8 from J, leaving 8 bases between them. The CDR3 is 11 residues long. As DNA, the CDR3 is TGTGCCAGCAGTCGCCTCGGTACGCAGTATTTT. Translated, it gives CASSRLGTQYF.

The V call is TRBV2, the J call TRBJ2-1; no definite D call. This CDR3 has 15 residues. Trimming pared 4 bases from V and 0 bases from J, leaving 10 bases between. Germline V gives CDR1 SNHLY, CDR2 FYNNEI. For the CDR3, the DNA is TGTGCCAGCAGTGGTATAAGGAGCTCCTACAATGAGCAGTTCTTC. Protein: CASSGIRSSYNEQFF.

The chain carries TRBV19 and TRBJ1-2, with 10 positions matching TRBD1. This CDR3 comprises 14 residues. Germline lookup yields CDR1 LNHDA and CDR2 SQIVND (reference sequence). Germline trimming cut 6 bases from V and 2 bases from J; bases unmatched to any gene: 3. This CDR3 reads CASRDRGQNYGYTF. CDR3 in DNA: TGTGCCAGTAGAGACAGGGGGCAAAACTATGGCTACACCTTC.

V is TRBV7-9 and J is TRBJ1-2; 7 bases align to TRBD1. The CDR3 totals 15 residues. V lost 0 bases, J lost 5 bases, and 6 bases stayed unmatched. Germline assignment: CDR1 SEHNR and CDR2 FQNEAQ (reference sequence). DNA for the CDR3: TGTGCCAGCAGCTTAGCAGAGGGACAGAAGTATGGCTACACCTTC. Translated, it gives CASSLAEGQKYGYTF.

The chain uses TRBV19 and TRBJ1-5; TRBD1 aligns across 7 bases. Germline-derived CDR1 and CDR2 are LNHDA and SQIVND (reference sequence). The CDR3 contains 15 residues. With V trimmed by 7 bases and J by 5 bases, 11 bases remained unmatched. CDR3 loop: CASTTDRDGYQPQHF. The CDR3 region has the DNA TGTGCCAGTACCACCGACAGGGATGGCTATCAGCCCCAGCATTTT.

This chain links TRBV5-5 with TRBJ2-1; no firm D call. The CDR3 sequence is 13 residues long. CDR1 is SGHKS and CDR2 is YYEKEE in the germline V gene (reference sequence). V was clipped by 0 bases and J by 5 bases, with 6 bases between them. The CDR3 DNA reads as TGTGCCAGCAGCTTGGGAATCCACAATGAGCAGTTCTTC. This codes for CASSLGIHNEQFF. Together with reference TRBV5-5 and TRBJ2-1, the CDR3 gives the full variable domain: DAGVTQSPTHLIKTRGQQVTLRCSPISGHKSVSWYQQVLGQGPQFIFQYYEKEERGRGNFPDRFSARQFPNYSSELNVNALLLGDSALYLCASSLGIHNEQFFGPGTRLTVL.

In its sample, this clone was seen a few times. V is TRBV21-1 and J is TRBJ1-5. TRBV21-1 is described as a pseudogene. CDR3 size: 15 residues. The CDR3 is CASSKARYRDQPQHF. The CDR3 DNA sequence: TGTGCCAGCAGCAAAGCGCGGTATCGGGATCAGCCCCAGCATTTT.

CDR3 DNA: TGTGCCAGCAGCGCACGCATAGGACAGGCGCTGAACACTGAAGCTTTCTTT. It codes for CASSARIGQALNTEAFF. This chain joins TRBV2 and TRBJ1-1, with 7 positions matching TRBD1. This CDR3 has 17 residues. Germline assignment: CDR1 SNHLY and CDR2 FYNNEI. V was clipped by 6 bases and J by 0 bases; unmatched bases: 13.

The gene calls are TRBV28 and TRBJ1-2; possible D gene TRBD1, 6 bases. Trimming shortened V by 8 bases and J by 5 bases, and 18 bases separated the two germline ends. The CDR3 totals 14 residues. Germline CDR1 reads MDHEN; CDR2 reads SYDVKM. The CDR3 DNA reads TGTGCCAGCGGCGCGGGAGGGGGAGGGTATGGCTACACCTTC. Translated: CASGAGGGGYGYTF.

This rearrangement joins TRBV19 to TRBJ1-4; 7 bases map to TRBD1. This CDR3 is 14 amino acids long. J gave up 6 bases and V 6 bases, and 7 bases lay outside the gene matches. Germline CDR1 and CDR2: LNHDA and SQIVND (reference sequence). The CDR3 sequence: CASSLTGVDEKLFF. The CDR3, as DNA: TGTGCCAGTAGCCTAACAGGGGTCGATGAAAAACTGTTTTTT.

The chain couples TRBV2 to TRBJ1-2; D remains unclear. Trimming shortened V by 5 bases and J by 2 bases, and 9 bases separated the two germline ends. The length of the CDR3 is 13 residues. Per germline, CDR1 SNHLY and CDR2 FYNNEI. Written as DNA, the CDR3 is TGTGCCAGCAGTACTGACGGGAACTATGGCTACACCTTC. As protein: CASSTDGNYGYTF.

This clone has a handful of counts. CDR3 nucleotide sequence: TGTGCCAGCAGCTTTGCAGAGAACACTGAAGCTTTCTTT. This translates into CASSFAENTEAFF. This rearrangement joins TRBV7-9 to TRBJ1-1; no firm D call. V lost 3 bases to trimming and J lost 1 base, with 6 bases between them. CDR3 size: 13 residues. Looked up from germline, CDR1 is SEHNR and CDR2 is FQNEAQ (reference sequence).

This chain uses TRBV10-1 with TRBJ2-2; a weak D match, TRBD1 (5 bases). This CDR3 is 13 amino acids long. CDR1 is WNHNN and CDR2 is SYGVQD in the germline V gene (reference sequence). Trimming shortened V by 3 bases and J by 7 bases, and 9 bases separated the two germline ends. The chain's CDR3 is CASSDQGVGELFF. The CDR3 region has the DNA TGCGCCAGCAGTGACCAGGGTGTCGGGGAGCTGTTTTTT.

V and J are TRBV7-9 and TRBJ1-1; tentative D call: TRBD1 (5 bases). Germline CDR1 is SEHNR and CDR2 is FQNEAQ (reference sequence). This CDR3 contains 15 residues. The germline V and J ends were trimmed by 6 bases and 2 bases, with 16 bases remaining between them. The CDR3 DNA reads TGTGCCAGCAGTTTATCCTCCGGGACCAACACTGAAGCTTTCTTT. Protein sequence: CASSLSSGTNTEAFF.

J is TRBJ1-1 and V is TRBV7-2, with D hard to call. Trimming took 6 bases from V and 0 from J, leaving 8 bases between them. This CDR3 has 13 amino acids. The V gene's germline CDR1 is SGHTA and CDR2 FQGNSA. The CDR3 DNA follows: TGTGCCAGCAGAGGAGGGTTGAACACTGAAGCTTTCTTT. This codes for CASRGGLNTEAFF.

The chain is built from TRBV5-1 and TRBJ2-7; TRBD2 is a possible D gene (5 bases). There are 15 residues in the CDR3. The V end lost 0 bases, the J end lost 4 bases, and 14 bases lay between the germline ends. Germline loops: CDR1 SGHRS, CDR2 YFSETQ. In DNA, the CDR3 is TGCGCCAGCAGCTTGGATGCAGAGGGAGAATACGAGCAGTACTTC. Translation: CASSLDAEGEYEQYF.

The chain couples TRBV7-9 to TRBJ2-7; no reliable D call. CDR1 and CDR2 from the germline V gene are SEHNR and FQNEAQ (reference sequence). The CDR3 runs 13 residues. The germline V and J ends were trimmed by 5 bases and 0 bases, with 8 bases remaining between them. This chain's CDR3 is CASSEGNSYEQYF. The DNA for the CDR3 is TGTGCCAGCAGCGAAGGGAACTCCTACGAGCAGTACTTC.

V gene TRBV27 combines with J gene TRBJ1-2; perhaps TRBD1 as D (5 bases). Germline V gene data show CDR1 as MNHEY and CDR2 as SMNVEV (reference sequence). This CDR3 has 17 residues. V was cut by 2 bases and J by 3 bases, with 19 bases left in between. This CDR3 reads CASSLPISRAGDYGYTF. DNA for the CDR3: TGTGCCAGCAGTTTACCCATCTCCAGGGCTGGGGACTATGGCTACACCTTC.

The gene calls are TRBV19 and TRBJ2-7; TRBD2 matches 8 bases. Germline-derived CDR1 and CDR2 are LNHDA and SQIVND (reference sequence). V dropped 3 bases and J dropped 0; count of bases not matched to a gene: 10. The CDR3 has 17 residues. CDR3 sequence: CASSMALRREASYEQYF. CDR3 DNA: TGTGCCAGTAGTATGGCTCTTAGGCGGGAGGCCTCCTACGAGCAGTACTTC.

The rearrangement uses TRBV18 and TRBJ2-5; D is undetermined. The CDR3 contains 12 residues. V was pared by 3 bases and J by 5 bases, with 7 bases between. Germline V gene lookup returns CDR1 KGHSH and CDR2 LQKENI. CDR3 amino acids: CASSPGSETQYF. The CDR3 DNA reads as TGTGCCAGCTCACCCGGGTCGGAGACCCAGTACTTC.

The chain carries TRBV11-3 and TRBJ2-1; TRBD2 is a possible D gene (5 bases). The CDR3 runs to 17 residues. CDR1 is SGHNT and CDR2 is YENEEA in the germline V gene. V was pared by 1 base and J by 4 bases, with 17 bases between. The CDR3 coding sequence is TGTGCCAGCAGCTTAGGGAGTGGGAGCGGCCAATACAATGAGCAGTTCTTC. Its protein product is CASSLGSGSGQYNEQFF.

The chain recombines TRBV5-1 with TRBJ1-1; TRBD1 matches 10 bases. From germline, CDR1 is SGHRS and CDR2 YFSETQ. CDR3 length: 16 residues. The trim removed 4 bases at V and 5 bases at J, leaving 11 bases unmatched. The CDR3 loop is CASSRADRGQGTEAFF. DNA for the CDR3: TGCGCCAGCAGCCGAGCCGACAGGGGGCAGGGAACTGAAGCTTTCTTT.

CDR3 protein: CASGTGTRAGELFF. In nucleotides, the CDR3 is TGTGCCAGCGGAACGGGGACACGGGCCGGGGAGCTGTTTTTT. J is TRBJ2-2 and V is TRBV4-2, with D possibly being TRBD1 (6 bases). Looked up from germline, CDR1 is LGHNA and CDR2 is YNFKEQ. The CDR3 runs to 14 residues. Trimming stripped 8 bases from V and 6 bases from J, with 16 bases between.

This clone was counted a few times. The sample carries other DNA sequences with the same CDR3. V is TRBV5-4 and J is TRBJ2-5; 9 bases align to TRBD2. This CDR3 has 15 amino acids. Per the germline V gene, CDR1 is SGHNT and CDR2 is YYREEE (reference sequence). Unmatched junction bases numbered 8, after V lost 3 bases and J lost 5 bases. CDR3 nucleotide sequence: TGTGCCAGCAGCTCCGCGGGAGGGCCAGGGGAGACCCAGTACTTC. The encoded protein is CASSSAGGPGETQYF. The variable domain in full, completed from reference TRBV5-4 and TRBJ2-5, reads ETGVTQSPTHLIKTRGQQVTLRCSSQSGHNTVSWYQQALGQGPQFIFQYYREEENGRGNFPPRFSGLQFPNYSSELNVNALELDDSALYLCASSSAGGPGETQYFGPGTRLLVL.

The chain uses TRBV28 and TRBJ1-5, with 7 bases identical to TRBD1. The CDR3 runs to 17 residues. CDR1 and CDR2 (germline): MDHEN, SYDVKM. V was pared by 5 bases and J by 0 bases, with 10 bases of the junction left unmatched. This CDR3 is CASSPPTGEYSNQPQHF. The CDR3 DNA is TGTGCCAGCAGTCCCCCCACAGGGGAATATAGCAATCAGCCCCAGCATTTT.

The rearrangement joins TRBV7-9 to TRBJ1-3; perhaps TRBD1 as D (6 bases). Looked up from germline, CDR1 is SEHNR and CDR2 is FQNEAQ (reference sequence). Trimming took 5 bases from V and 0 from J, leaving 14 bases between them. This CDR3 has 16 residues. CDR3 sequence (DNA): TGTGCCAGCAGCACCGAAGGGACAAGCTCTGGAAACACCATATATTTT. Translated: CASSTEGTSSGNTIYF. The variable domain in full, completed from reference TRBV7-9 and TRBJ1-3, reads DTGVSQNPRHKITKRGQNVTFRCDPISEHNRLYWYRQTLGQGPEFLTYFQNEAQLEKSRLLSDRFSAERPKGSFSTLEIQRTEQGDSAMYLCASSTEGTSSGNTIYFGEGSWLTVV.

In this sample, this clone turned up a few times. Written as DNA, the CDR3 is TGTGCCTGGGGGACAGGGTATAATTCACCCCTCCACTTT. Translating gives CAWGTGYNSPLHF. This chain uses TRBV30 with TRBJ1-6; 9 bases agree with TRBD1. Trimming at V came to 5 bases and at J to 4 bases, leaving 0 bases not matched to a gene. From germline, CDR1 is GTSNPN and CDR2 SVGIG (reference sequence). The CDR3 runs 13 residues.